This TCR beta chain stems from a study of blood T cell repertoires in COVID-19. Overall study context: The United States, Italy and Spain were the sources of the acute and convalescent COVID-19 samples. T cells, B-cell-depleted T cells, or PBMCs provided the cDNA or gDNA that served as material.

This CDR3 comprises 13 residues. Germline V gene sequence: CDR1 MNHEY, CDR2 SVGAGI. Between the trimmed V and J ends, which lost 6 bases and 7 bases, there was a span of 10 bases. Per the authors' pipeline: Reference gene primer amplification gave nucleated cell count estimates. The data were produced by immunoSEQ multiplex PCR, yet TCRdb's version contains in-frame clones alone and is incomplete. The DNA gave D and trimming, while V, J and clone size come from that table. This sample has some 300,000 clones; approximately 88% occur once, and the top ten carry roughly 7%. Source material: peripheral blood. This TCR was sampled from a woman aged 30 to 39 who had recovered from COVID-19. J is TRBJ1-6 and V is TRBV6-5, with D unclear. In DNA, the CDR3 is TGTGCCAGCAGGGATGTACAGAATTCACCCCTCCACTTT. Translating it yields CASRDVQNSPLHF.